Listed here are 5 T cell receptor beta chains from one sample, sequenced in a study of blood T cells in healthy people across ages. A J-beta primer mix and a sample-barcoded 5' primer were used in a second PCR of roughly 6 to 11 cycles. One entry per CDR3 protein results from TCRdb running MiXCR on the 5' RACE reads. The table records fewer than 800,000 distinct CDR3 sequences, 49% of them present only once. Sequenced input: blood. These receptors were collected from a woman aged 55-69 years in good health.

This clonotype was seen a few times. The chain employs TRBV29-1 and TRBJ1-4; D is perhaps TRBD1 (5 bases). Trimming removed 4 bases from V and 0 bases from J, with 12 bases in between. The CDR3 consists of 15 residues. CDR1 SQVTM and CDR2 ANQGSEA come from the germline V gene. The CDR3 loop is CSVGGRSTTNEKLFF. CDR3 DNA: TGCAGCGTTGGGGGACGGAGTACAACTAATGAAAAACTGTTTTTT. Using reference TRBV29-1 and TRBJ1-4 for the parts outside the CDR3, the full variable domain is SAVISQKPSRDICQRGTSLTIQCQVDSQVTMMFWYRQQPGQSLTLIATANQGSEATYESGFVIDKFPISRPNLTFSTLTVSNMSPEDSSIYLCSVGGRSTTNEKLFFGSGTQLSVL.

The V and J genes are TRBV9 and TRBJ2-2, with a possible D match to TRBD2 (5 bases). This CDR3 has 14 amino acids. Trimming removed 2 bases at V and 2 bases at J, with 7 bases between. Germline V lookup: CDR1 SGDLS, CDR2 YYNGEE. The CDR3 DNA reads as TGTGCCAGCAGCGTTCGGGGTAACACCGGGGAGCTGTTTTTT. Amino acid sequence: CASSVRGNTGELFF.

This clonotype has more than one count but fewer than ten. V usage is TRBV9 and J usage is TRBJ2-7; TRBD2 is a possible D gene (6 bases). Germline values: CDR1 SGDLS, CDR2 YYNGEE. This CDR3 is 14 amino acids long. Between the trimmed V and J ends, which lost 0 bases and 2 bases, there was a span of 9 bases. This CDR3 is CASSVESGAYEQYF. The CDR3 coding sequence is TGTGCCAGCAGCGTAGAGTCGGGAGCCTACGAGCAGTACTTC.

This clonotype occurred a few times. This chain joins TRBV29-1 and TRBJ2-3; D gene ambiguous. The CDR3 has 12 residues. V gave up 3 bases and J gave up 0 bases, with 4 bases separating them. The germline gives CDR1 SQVTM, CDR2 ANQGSEA. The CDR3 coding sequence is TGCAGCGTTGAGCCTAGCACAGATACGCAGTATTTT. Amino acids: CSVEPSTDTQYF.

The chain employs TRBV6-1 and TRBJ1-5, with 8 bases matching TRBD1. The V gene end was trimmed by 8 bases and the J gene end by 7 bases; junction bases not matched to a gene: 13. Germline V gene data show CDR1 as MNHNS and CDR2 as SASEGT. The CDR3 has 15 amino acids. Here the CDR3 DNA reads TGTGCCAGCGCTGAAGACAGGGGAAAAGGGCAGCCCCAGCATTTT. This gives the protein CASAEDRGKGQPQHF.